This entry features one T cell receptor beta chain sequence. Its antigen remains unknown. Within Nashville, Tennessee resided all donors, each a Caucasian adult. Splitting the CD4+ cells yielded a CD45RA+ naive subset and a CD45RA-negative memory subset. This sample was included in a study of shared clonotypes between healthy human individuals. Study findings and constraints: The study generally estimated greater richness for naive than memory subsets.

Splitting of each subset's genomic DNA was done evenly across several immunoSEQ plates. Sequencing used immunoSEQ multiplex PCR; TCRdb keeps in-frame clones, though not all of them. The table lists about 980,000 clones, 76% of them singletons. What was sequenced was memory CD4+ T cells sorted from blood. Subset reported: CD45RA-negative fraction. The receptor was derived from a man between 18 and 29 years old in good health.

Here the CDR3 reads CASSPLAGGLFDSNQPQHF. CDR3 nucleotide sequence: TGTGCCAGTAGTCCTCTGGCAGGGGGCCTTTTCGATAGCAATCAGCCCCAGCATTTT. This chain uses TRBV19 with TRBJ1-5; 8 bases fit TRBD1. Germline CDR1 LNHDA, CDR2 SQIVND (reference sequence). This CDR3 has 19 amino acids. After removal of 5 bases from V and 0 bases from J, the junction contained 15 bases not matched to a gene.